These 8 T cell receptor beta chains were sequenced from one sample in a study of blood T cells in healthy people across ages. A second PCR, run for about 6 to 11 cycles, used a sample-barcoded 5' primer plus a J-beta primer mix. TCRdb independently ran MiXCR on the 5' RACE reads; one entry per CDR3 protein. Of over 950,000 distinct CDR3 sequences in the sample, 35% to 40% were seen once. Sequencing used blood. The receptors were sampled from a young man in good health.

V is TRBV7-8 and J is TRBJ2-7; D uncertain. V was clipped by 5 bases and J by 1 base, with 15 bases between them. Germline CDR1 and CDR2: SGHVS and FQNEAQ. The CDR3 is 15 residues long. The CDR3 sequence is CASSHRRAESYEQYF. CDR3 in DNA: TGTGCCAGCAGCCACAGAAGAGCTGAATCCTACGAGCAGTACTTC.

The chain recombines TRBV9 with TRBJ2-7, with D possibly TRBD1 on 6 matching bases. This CDR3 region has 14 residues. The germline CDR1 and CDR2 sequences are SGDLS and YYNGEE. The germline V and J ends were trimmed by 4 bases and 3 bases, with 14 bases remaining between them. The chain's CDR3 is CASSPRTAIYEQYF. CDR3 in DNA: TGTGCCAGCAGCCCCCGGACAGCCATCTACGAGCAGTACTTC.

This sequence joins TRBV6-5 and TRBJ1-2; maybe TRBD1 (5 bases). Looked up from germline, CDR1 is MNHEY and CDR2 is SVGAGI. Trimming cost V 2 bases and J 2 bases, with 9 bases left between them. This CDR3 spans 14 amino acids. The CDR3 nucleotides are TGTGCCAGCAGTTACGGTTCAGGGAACTATGGCTACACCTTC. Amino acids: CASSYGSGNYGYTF.

This clonotype was detected only a few times. The rearrangement joins TRBV10-3 to TRBJ2-2; D remains unclear. The CDR3 contains 16 residues. Deletions cut 6 bases from V and 1 base from J, with 15 bases between. Germline lookup yields CDR1 ENHRY and CDR2 SYGVKD. CDR3 nucleotide sequence: TGTGCCATCAGCCCAAAGGAATTTGTGAACACCGGGGAGCTGTTTTTT. The encoded protein is CAISPKEFVNTGELFF.

Ten or more counts support this clonotype. This chain uses TRBV5-1 with TRBJ2-1; D is perhaps TRBD2 (5 bases). The CDR3 covers 14 residues. CDR1 and CDR2 (germline): SGHRS, YFSETQ. V was trimmed by 8 bases and J by 7 bases, leaving 19 bases between them. CDR3 sequence: CASGRGSLKNEQFF. Here the CDR3 DNA reads TGCGCCAGTGGTCGGGGTTCCCTTAAGAATGAGCAGTTCTTC.

The V and J genes are TRBV10-3 and TRBJ2-6, with a weak D call TRBD1 (5 bases). The germline V gene has CDR1 ENHRY and CDR2 SYGVKD. This CDR3 is 18 amino acids long. Trimming took off 2 bases at V and 0 bases at J, with 14 bases between the two ends. In DNA form, the CDR3 reads TGTGCCATCAGTGAGATCAGGGATCTAAGCTCTGGGGCCAACGTCCTGACTTTC. This codes for CAISEIRDLSSGANVLTF.

This clonotype was found a few times. The V gene is TRBV28, the J gene TRBJ2-1, with TRBD1 matching over 7 bases. The CDR3 covers 19 residues. CDR1 and CDR2 from the germline V gene are MDHEN and SYDVKM. Germline trimming cut 4 bases from V and 5 bases from J; bases unmatched to any gene: 20. CDR3 sequence reads: CASSSQTAVDRKLNNEQFF. The CDR3 bases are TGTGCCAGCAGTTCCCAAACCGCCGTGGACAGGAAACTAAACAATGAGCAGTTCTTC.

In regard to this clonotype: A clone one base away is much larger, so this may be a read error. The V and J genes are TRBV4-3 and TRBJ2-3, with D unresolved. Germline assignment: CDR1 LGHNA and CDR2 YSLEER. The CDR3 spans 16 residues. CDR3 DNA: TGCGCCGGCAGCCAAGGCGGTGTAATATCCACAGATACGCAGTATTTT. Translated: CAGSQGGVISTDTQYF.